The clone carrying this TCR beta chain was observed a few times. Antigen specificity is unknown. The source of the sample is a study of regulatory T cells in long-lasting Graves disease. About the research overall: Persistent cases were those of Graves' disease that involved over 5 years of antithyroid drugs with positive TSH receptor antibodies. Study outcomes and limitations: Persistent disease exhibited a predilection for TRBV28, TRBJ1-2 and TRBJ2-5.

Time point indicated: persistent/refractory GD, antithyroid drugs over 5 years with positive TRAb. Extracted PBMC RNA gave rise to the TCR library. Xi'an, China, was home to the endocrinology department that provided patients. Through Arm-PCR of CDR3 regions and iRepertoire HTBI primers, TCR beta libraries were built. A single record per CDR3 protein comes from TCRdb applying MiXCR to the multiplex PCR reads. The data show a few hundred thousand distinct CDR3 sequences, about a quarter seen once. V dropped 2 bases and J dropped 0 bases, with 4 bases sitting between them. Germline-derived CDR1 and CDR2 are DFQATT and SNEGSKA (reference sequence). The CDR3 extends over 12 amino acids.

The TCR originated in a female donor with Graves disease. The sequences come from peripheral blood mononuclear cells (PBMCs), collected when the disease was refractory, from a patient treated with antithyroid drugs. The chain employs TRBV20-1 and TRBJ2-5; no definite D call. The CDR3, as DNA: TGCAGTGCTAGAAGGGACCAAGAGACCCAGTACTTC. It yields the protein CSARRDQETQYF.